This T cell receptor beta chain comes out of a study of breast tumors, draining lymph nodes, adjacent tissues. Comment on this clonotype: Its cognate antigen is unknown.

General study results and limits: Data only fit, rather than demonstrated, lymph node origin of most tumor T cells. Data fit most tumor T cells coming from lymph node, expanding in tumor. Tumors had less TCR diversity than lymph nodes, more than nontumor tissue.

A single record per CDR3 protein comes from TCRdb applying MiXCR to the multiplex PCR reads. The repertoire holds tens of thousands of distinct CDR3 sequences, with about 60% as singletons. Sequenced sample: breast tumor tissue. The sequence was collected from a female donor with breast cancer. Some clones in this sample may be carry-over from other donors' samples.

CDR3 protein: CASSLNGQGAREQYF. The CDR3 DNA sequence: TGTGCCAGCAGCTTAAACGGACAGGGGGCGCGGGAGCAGTACTTC. The chain is built from TRBV7-9 and TRBJ2-7, with 11 bases matching TRBD1. Germline CDR1 is SEHNR and CDR2 is FQNEAQ (reference sequence). The CDR3 has 15 residues. The V segment lost 2 bases and the J segment 7 bases; nucleotides outside the gene matches: 7.